The rows below give T cell receptor beta chains drawn from one sample of a study of T cells in Graves' hyperthyroidism and ophthalmopathy. TCRdb analysed the multiplex PCR reads with MiXCR anew, one entry per CDR3 protein. The sample shows approximately 590,000 distinct CDR3 sequences, 35% to 55% of them seen only once. Sequenced input: peripheral blood or thyroid tissue (not recorded which). Receptors originate from a woman aged 18-30 years with Graves' hyperthyroidism. Each CDR3 is given with its conserved first and last residue. A D gene is named only where the DNA matches it firmly. The listing skips clone size in some rows; elsewhere it reads once, few, many or a size class.

TRBJ1-2 | TRBV12-3/TRBV12-4 | - | - | CASGLAENYGYTF | TGTGCTAGTGGTTTGGCAGAAAACTATGGCTACACCTTC
TRBJ1-4 | TRBV7-9 | few | TRBD1 | CASSPSRTGDHEKLFF | TGTGCCAGCAGCCCTTCCCGGACAGGGGATCATGAAAAACTGTTTTTT
TRBJ1-1 | TRBV7-9 | - | TRBD1 | CASSFLGQANTEAFF | TGTGCCAGCAGCTTTCTGGGACAGGCGAACACTGAAGCTTTCTTT
TRBJ1-4 | TRBV29-1 | few | - | CSAQVTGLNEKLFF | TGCAGCGCCCAAGTGACAGGACTGAACGAAAAACTGTTTTTT
TRBJ2-3 | TRBV25-1 | - | - | CASSLEASWTDTQYF | TGTGCCAGCAGCTTAGAGGCCAGTTGGACAGATACGCAGTATTTT
TRBJ1-4 | TRBV2 | - | TRBD1 | CASSDWDRDF | TGTGCCAGCAGTGATTGGGACAGGGATTTT
TRBJ1-4 | TRBV7-8 | many | - | CASSSGNIVEKLFF | TGTGCCAGCAGCTCCGGGAACATAGTTGAAAAACTGTTTTTT
TRBJ2-3 | TRBV15 | few | - | CATSTIRPDTQYF | TGTGCCACCAGCACTATAAGGCCAGATACGCAGTATTTT
TRBJ1-5 | TRBV7-2 | - | TRBD1 | CASSLGFSGQVQEPQHF | TGTGCCAGCAGCTTGGGATTCTCGGGACAGGTCCAAGAGCCCCAGCATTTT
TRBJ2-5 | TRBV7-2 | - | TRBD1 | CASSLWDSPSRNKETQYF | TGTGCCAGCAGCTTATGGGACAGTCCCTCCCGTAACAAAGAGACCCAGTACTTC
TRBJ1-4 | TRBV2 | few | TRBD1 | CASTRDRAEKLFF | TGTGCCAGCACCCGGGACAGGGCTGAAAAACTGTTTTTT
TRBJ2-5 | TRBV9 | few | TRBD2 | CASSVGPLREEFSETQYF | TGTGCCAGCAGCGTAGGCCCCCTACGGGAGGAGTTTAGTGAGACCCAGTACTTC
TRBJ2-5 | TRBV25-1 | - | - | CASSSLVQETQYF | TGTGCCAGCAGCTCCTTGGTTCAAGAGACCCAGTACTTC
TRBJ1-1 | TRBV10-3 | many | - | CAISESRGTEAFF | TGTGCCATCAGTGAGTCGAGGGGCACTGAAGCTTTCTTT
TRBJ1-2 | TRBV9 | few | TRBD1 | CASSKGGQGDYGYTF | TGTGCCAGCAGCAAAGGGGGACAGGGAGACTATGGCTACACCTTC
TRBJ1-2 | TRBV19 | - | - | CASSPLGAINYGYTF | TGTGCCAGTAGTCCCCTCGGGGCGATTAACTATGGCTACACCTTC
TRBJ1-6 | TRBV29-1 | - | TRBD1 | CSVQGDSPLHF | TGCAGCGTCCAGGGGGATTCACCCCTCCACTTT
TRBJ1-5 | TRBV29-1 | - | TRBD1 | CSVEDLLGQGGQPQHF | TGCAGCGTTGAAGATCTCTTGGGGCAGGGGGGGCAGCCCCAGCATTTT
TRBJ2-2 | TRBV20-1 | - | TRBD1 | CSATGTANTGELFF | TGCAGTGCCACTGGGACAGCGAACACCGGGGAGCTGTTTTTT
TRBJ1-1 | TRBV10-3 | few | - | CAIRNPTNTEAFF | TGTGCCATCAGAAATCCTACGAACACTGAAGCTTTCTTT
TRBJ1-2 | TRBV30 | - | - | CAWSVAHNYGYTF | TGTGCCTGGAGTGTTGCCCATAACTATGGCTACACCTTC
TRBJ1-5 | TRBV20-1 | few | - | CSARSRAGQPQHF | TGCAGTGCTAGGTCCAGGGCCGGCCAGCCCCAGCATTTT
TRBJ1-2 | TRBV2 | - | TRBD1 | CASSSQGGRRDYGYTF | TGTGCCAGCAGCTCCCAGGGGGGAAGGAGGGACTATGGCTACACCTTC
TRBJ1-2 | TRBV10-3 | - | TRBD1 | CAITNQGAGGYTF | TGTGCCATCACTAATCAGGGGGCCGGTGGCTACACCTTC
TRBJ2-7 | TRBV29-1 | many | - | CSVERGYEQYF | TGCAGCGTTGAGCGCGGCTACGAGCAGTACTTC
TRBJ1-4 | TRBV9 | few | - | CASSRASEGEKLFF | TGTGCCAGCAGCCGGGCCTCGGAGGGTGAAAAACTGTTTTTT
TRBJ2-5 | TRBV29-1 | - | - | CSPGRVGETQYF | TGCAGTCCCGGCAGGGTGGGAGAGACCCAGTACTTC
TRBJ1-1 | TRBV11-3 | - | TRBD1 | CASSLGAGGFPAFF | TGTGCCAGCAGCTTAGGGGCAGGGGGCTTCCCTGCTTTCTTT
TRBJ1-5 | TRBV24-1 | few | - | CATSEGDPSGPQHF | TGTGCCACCAGTGAAGGGGACCCGTCTGGTCCCCAGCATTTT
TRBJ2-3 | TRBV7-3 | few | - | CASSEGLADTQYF | TGTGCCAGCAGCGAGGGACTCGCCGATACGCAGTATTTT
TRBJ1-5 | TRBV2 | many | TRBD1 | CASTHRGRGSNQPQHF | TGTGCCAGCACCCACAGGGGGCGTGGAAGCAATCAGCCCCAGCATTTT
TRBJ1-2 | TRBV2 | - | - | CASSELDGTNYGYTF | TGTGCCAGCAGTGAATTGGACGGAACTAACTATGGCTACACCTTC
TRBJ1-2 | TRBV29-1 | - | - | CSATGSNYGYTF | TGCAGCGCTACAGGGTCTAACTATGGCTACACCTTC
TRBJ1-2 | TRBV24-1 | many | TRBD1 | CATSDGQGSYGYTF | TGTGCCACCAGTGACGGACAGGGAAGCTATGGCTACACCTTC
TRBJ2-2 | TRBV7-8 | - | TRBD2 | CASSDPGLAGGTGELFF | TGTGCCAGCAGCGACCCGGGACTAGCGGGAGGTACCGGGGAGCTGTTTTTT
TRBJ2-2 | TRBV29-1 | - | - | CRVSRSTGELFF | TGCAGGGTGTCGAGGAGCACCGGGGAGCTGTTTTTT
TRBJ2-7 | TRBV29-1 | few | - | CSVEDFDSYEQYF | TGCAGCGTTGAAGATTTTGACAGCTACGAGCAGTACTTC
TRBJ1-2 | TRBV10-3 | - | - | CASSYSMQGGIDGYTF | TGTGCCAGCAGTTACTCGATGCAGGGAGGTATAGATGGCTACACCTTC